A single sample gave rise to the 24 T cell receptor beta chains below, sequenced in a study of blood T cell repertoires in COVID-19. Sequencing used immunoSEQ multiplex PCR; TCRdb keeps in-frame clones, though not all of them. The data contain about 190,000 clones, more than 85% of them singletons. Input material: peripheral blood. All receptors come from a man aged 30-40 years with acute or convalescent COVID-19.

V gene TRBV2 combines with J gene TRBJ1-4; 9 nucleotides line up with TRBD1. The J segment lost 11 bases and the V segment lost 6 bases, leaving 19 bases of the junction unmatched. Germline values: CDR1 SNHLY, CDR2 FYNNEI. This CDR3 has 17 residues. The CDR3 DNA follows: TGTGCCAGCAGCGAAAACCCTCCGGGACAGGGTTTGTTCAAACTGTTTTTT. This gives the protein CASSENPPGQGLFKLFF. The entire variable domain, with the rest obtained from reference TRBV2 and TRBJ1-4, is as follows: EPEVTQTPSHQVTQMGQEVILRCVPISNHLYFYWYRQILGQKVEFLVSFYNNEISEKSEIFDDQFSVERPDGSNFTLKIRSTKLEDSAMYFCASSENPPGQGLFKLFFGSGTQLSVL.

The V gene is TRBV19, the J gene TRBJ2-7; 7 bases match TRBD1. Losses at the gene ends were 4 bases for V and 2 bases for J; bases not matched to a gene: 2. The germline V gene encodes CDR1 LNHDA and CDR2 SQIVND (reference sequence). The CDR3 is 13 amino acids. This CDR3 is CASSRQGTYEQYF. Written as DNA, the CDR3 is TGTGCCAGTAGTAGACAGGGTACCTACGAGCAGTACTTC.

The V and J genes are TRBV2 and TRBJ2-5; TRBD2 aligns across 7 bases. The CDR3 consists of 15 residues. Germline loops: CDR1 SNHLY, CDR2 FYNNEI. V shed 5 bases and J 0 bases; nucleotides not matched to a gene: 6. The CDR3 nucleotides are TGTGCCAGCAGTCCCGGACTAGGAGACCAAGAGACCCAGTACTTC. This translates into CASSPGLGDQETQYF.

This clone was recorded once. J is TRBJ2-3 and V is TRBV10-3; possible D gene TRBD2, 5 bases. This CDR3 contains 13 residues. Germline values: CDR1 ENHRY, CDR2 SYGVKD. V shed 10 bases and J shed 0 bases, with 11 bases lying between them. The CDR3 here is CATTGSSTDTQYF. CDR3 nucleotides: TGTGCCACCACGGGGAGTAGCACAGATACGCAGTATTTT.

This clone was counted a single time. This chain joins TRBV7-2 and TRBJ2-1, with D hard to call. The CDR3 length is 12 residues. Germline values: CDR1 SGHTA, CDR2 FQGNSA. V lost 2 bases, J lost 10 bases, and 9 bases lay in between. This CDR3 is CASSLSLPEQFF. The CDR3 bases are TGTGCCAGCAGCTTATCCCTCCCGGAGCAGTTCTTC. The full variable domain, rest sourced from reference TRBV7-2 and TRBJ2-1, is GAGVSQSPSNKVTEKGKDVELRCDPISGHTALYWYRQSLGQGLEFLIYFQGNSAPDKSGLPSDRFSAERTGGSVSTLTIQRTQQEDSAVYLCASSLSLPEQFFGPGTRLTVL.

The chain has TRBV7-8 and TRBJ1-2; perhaps TRBD1 as D (5 bases). CDR3 length equals 13 residues. The germline V and J ends were trimmed by 3 bases and 7 bases, with 12 bases remaining between them. The germline gives CDR1 SGHVS, CDR2 FQNEAQ. DNA of the CDR3: TGTGCCAGCAGCTTCAGGGCGGGGGTTGGCTACACCTTC. It specifies CASSFRAGVGYTF.

The J gene is TRBJ1-4, the V gene TRBV28, with no clear D. V was clipped by 6 bases and J by 6 bases, with 8 bases between them. Germline CDR1 is MDHEN and CDR2 is SYDVKM. The CDR3 sequence is 12 residues long. The CDR3 region is CASSSGDEKLFF. The CDR3 DNA is TGTGCCAGCAGCTCCGGGGATGAAAAACTGTTTTTT.

The V gene is TRBV9, the J gene TRBJ1-3; D is possibly TRBD1 (6 bases). Germline lookup yields CDR1 SGDLS and CDR2 YYNGEE. The CDR3 has 14 amino acids. Deletions cut 4 bases from V and 0 bases from J, with 8 bases between. The CDR3 bases are TGTGCCAGCAGCAGGACAGCCTCTGGAAACACCATATATTTT. Encoded protein: CASSRTASGNTIYF.

The gene calls are TRBV10-2 and TRBJ2-5; D may be TRBD1 (5 bases). This CDR3 is built from 15 residues. CDR1 is WSHSY, CDR2 SAAADI, per germline. The germline V and J ends were trimmed by 4 bases and 3 bases, with 15 bases remaining between them. The CDR3 loop is CASSGLQGSEETQYF. CDR3 in DNA: TGCGCCAGCAGTGGCCTCCAGGGCAGCGAAGAGACCCAGTACTTC.

The chain links TRBV28 to TRBJ1-1, with D maybe TRBD1 (5 bases). V was pared by 4 bases and J by 1 base, with 13 bases between. The CDR3 has 15 residues. Germline V gene data show CDR1 as MDHEN and CDR2 as SYDVKM. This chain's CDR3 is CASSWSGRGNTEAFF. DNA for the CDR3: TGTGCCAGCAGTTGGTCCGGGAGGGGGAACACTGAAGCTTTCTTT.

The gene calls are TRBV5-5 and TRBJ2-5, with 8 bases matching TRBD2. The trim removed 4 bases at V and 3 bases at J, leaving 8 bases unmatched. The germline gives CDR1 SGHKS, CDR2 YYEKEE (reference sequence). The CDR3 length is 15 residues. CDR3 residues: CASSPGTRGEETQYF. CDR3 nucleotide sequence: TGTGCCAGCAGCCCCGGGACTAGAGGGGAAGAGACCCAGTACTTC.

This chain uses TRBV6-5 with TRBJ1-6; D is ambiguous. V lost 7 bases and J 0 bases, leaving 7 bases between the germline ends. CDR3 length equals 14 residues. Germline V gene data show CDR1 as MNHEY and CDR2 as SVGAGI. The CDR3: CASKLSSYNSPLHF. As DNA, the CDR3 is TGTGCCAGCAAGCTAAGCTCCTATAATTCACCCCTCCACTTT.

This clone occurred a few times. The chain combines TRBV28 with TRBJ2-7; TRBD2 aligns across 9 bases. V lost 7 bases, J lost 4 bases, and 2 bases stayed unmatched. Germline CDR1 MDHEN, CDR2 SYDVKM. There are 12 residues in the CDR3. The CDR3 region is CASISGGYEQYF. In nucleotides, the CDR3 is TGTGCCAGCATTAGCGGGGGATACGAGCAGTACTTC.

CDR3 DNA sequence: TGTGCCAGCAGCCACTATGACGAGCAGTACTTC. It translates to CASSHYDEQYF. J is TRBJ2-7 and V is TRBV4-2; D is unresolved. CDR1 is LGHNA, CDR2 YNFKEQ, per germline. This CDR3 has 11 residues. Trimming removed 3 bases at V and 5 bases at J, with 5 bases between.

V and J are TRBV9 and TRBJ2-2; the match to TRBD2 covers 13 bases. The germline V gene encodes CDR1 SGDLS and CDR2 YYNGEE. CDR3 length equals 17 residues. J lost 3 bases, V lost 3 bases, and 5 bases had no gene match. CDR3 sequence (DNA): TGTGCCAGCAGCGGAGGACTAGCGGGGGCCCACACCGGGGAGCTGTTTTTT. It is translated as CASSGGLAGAHTGELFF. The full variable domain, rest sourced from reference TRBV9 and TRBJ2-2, is DSGVTQTPKHLITATGQRVTLRCSPRSGDLSVYWYQQSLDQGLQFLIQYYNGEERAKGNILERFSAQQFPDLHSELNLSSLELGDSALYFCASSGGLAGAHTGELFFGEGSRLTVL.

The V gene is TRBV28, the J gene TRBJ2-7; 12 bases are a match to TRBD2. Germline loops: CDR1 MDHEN, CDR2 SYDVKM. V shed 7 bases, J shed 4 bases, and the junction held 8 bases outside the gene matches. This CDR3 is built from 15 residues. This chain's CDR3 is CASKTSGSGYYEQYF. CDR3 DNA: TGTGCCAGCAAGACTAGCGGGAGTGGGTATTACGAGCAGTACTTC.

This chain connects TRBV7-9 to TRBJ2-5; D is uncertain. Germline lookup yields CDR1 SEHNR and CDR2 FQNEAQ (reference sequence). The ends were cut back, 4 bases at V and 5 bases at J, with 5 bases in the middle. The CDR3 runs to 11 residues. Here the CDR3 DNA reads TGTGCCAGCAGCTCCCTGGAGACCCAGTACTTC. It yields the protein CASSSLETQYF.

This rearrangement joins TRBV10-3 to TRBJ1-2; maybe TRBD1 (6 bases). This CDR3 is 15 amino acids long. Germline assignment: CDR1 ENHRY and CDR2 SYGVKD. Trimming shortened V by 3 bases and J by 1 base, and 12 bases separated the two germline ends. The CDR3 nucleotides are TGTGCCATCAGTGACCTTGGGGGCAGTAACTATGGCTACACCTTC. This encodes CAISDLGGSNYGYTF.

This sequence joins TRBV24-1 and TRBJ2-3, with 9 nucleotides matching TRBD2. The CDR3 is 16 amino acids. Trimming at V came to 7 bases and at J to 5 bases, leaving 12 bases not matched to a gene. Germline loops: CDR1 KGHDR, CDR2 SFDVKD. As DNA, the CDR3 is TGTGCCACCAGCGACGCTAGCGGGATGATAGGAGATACGCAGTATTTT. Its protein is CATSDASGMIGDTQYF.

This clone turned up a few times. The rearrangement uses TRBV9 and TRBJ1-2; possibly TRBD1 for D (5 bases). V lost 4 bases and J 7 bases, leaving 17 bases between the germline ends. The germline V gene encodes CDR1 SGDLS and CDR2 YYNGEE. This CDR3 comprises 14 residues. CDR3 in DNA: TGTGCCAGCAGCTTCGACCAGGGATTGGGTGGCTACACCTTC. This sequence encodes CASSFDQGLGGYTF. The full variable domain, with the rest looked up from reference TRBV9 and TRBJ1-2, is DSGVTQTPKHLITATGQRVTLRCSPRSGDLSVYWYQQSLDQGLQFLIQYYNGEERAKGNILERFSAQQFPDLHSELNLSSLELGDSALYFCASSFDQGLGGYTFGSGTRLTVV.

J is TRBJ2-5 and V is TRBV9; TRBD2 agrees at 11 bases. Trimming cost V 3 bases and J 2 bases; bases outside gene matches: 3. The CDR3 consists of 15 residues. Germline CDR1 reads SGDLS; CDR2 reads YYNGEE. The CDR3 sequence: CASSGVAGGQETQYF. The CDR3, as DNA: TGTGCCAGCAGCGGCGTAGCGGGGGGGCAAGAGACCCAGTACTTC.

The chain has TRBV11-2 and TRBJ1-6; TRBD1 matches 9 bases. CDR1 is SGHAT, CDR2 FQNNGV, per germline. The CDR3 has 16 amino acids. The V gene end was trimmed by 2 bases and the J gene end by 11 bases; junction bases not matched to a gene: 10. This chain's CDR3 is CASSLSRQGGATPLHF. The CDR3 nucleotides are TGTGCCAGCAGCTTAAGCCGACAGGGGGGAGCGACACCCCTCCACTTT. Together with reference TRBV11-2 and TRBJ1-6, the CDR3 gives the full variable domain: EAGVAQSPRYKIIEKRQSVAFWCNPISGHATLYWYQQILGQGPKLLIQFQNNGVVDDSQLPKDRFSAERLKGVDSTLKIQPAKLEDSAVYLCASSLSRQGGATPLHFGNGTRLTVT.

J is TRBJ2-3 and V is TRBV7-2, with 12 bases lining up with TRBD2. Germline assignment: CDR1 SGHTA and CDR2 FQGNSA. V shed 3 bases, J shed 5 bases, and the junction held 9 bases outside the gene matches. This CDR3 has 17 amino acids. The chain's CDR3 is CASSLAGGLAGGDTQYF. The CDR3, as DNA: TGTGCCAGCAGCTTGGCAGGGGGACTAGCGGGCGGAGATACGCAGTATTTT.

The chain employs TRBV6-6 and TRBJ1-3; D gene unclear. The CDR3 consists of 17 residues. CDR1 MNHNY and CDR2 SVGAGI come from the germline V gene (reference sequence). Trimming pared 6 bases from V and 2 bases from J, leaving 20 bases between. This CDR3 is CASSRAPLGPAGNTIYF. The CDR3 nucleotides read TGTGCCAGCAGCCGAGCCCCCCTTGGGCCCGCTGGAAACACCATATATTTT.